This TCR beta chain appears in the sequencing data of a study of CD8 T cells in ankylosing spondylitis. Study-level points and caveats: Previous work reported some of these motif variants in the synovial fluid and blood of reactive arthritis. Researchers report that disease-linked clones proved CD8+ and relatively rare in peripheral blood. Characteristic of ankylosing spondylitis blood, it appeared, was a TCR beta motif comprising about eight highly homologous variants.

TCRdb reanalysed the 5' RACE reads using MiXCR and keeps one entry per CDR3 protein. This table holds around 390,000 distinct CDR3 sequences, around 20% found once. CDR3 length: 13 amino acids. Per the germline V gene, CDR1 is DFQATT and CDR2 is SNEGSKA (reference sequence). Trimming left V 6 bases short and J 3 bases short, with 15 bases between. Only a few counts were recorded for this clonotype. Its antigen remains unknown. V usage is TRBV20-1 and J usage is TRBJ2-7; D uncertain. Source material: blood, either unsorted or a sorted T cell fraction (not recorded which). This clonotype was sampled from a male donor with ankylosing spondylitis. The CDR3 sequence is CSATTPPHYEQYF. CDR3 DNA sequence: TGCAGTGCGACGACCCCTCCCCACTACGAGCAGTACTTC.